This TCR beta chain was obtained from a study of T cell responses to AZD1222 COVID-19 vaccine. Study conclusions and caveats: Baseline serostatus was positive in only a handful of AZD1222 recipients. Vaccine-related CD4 TCRs covered spike, predominating at 160-218 and 743-854. All repertoire sampling was performed exclusively after the peak T cell response. The donor cohort was predominantly white British with a female majority, and clonal diversity may have been underestimated.

Repertoires were generated with immunoSEQ multiplex PCR, while TCRdb's copy carries only in-frame clones and drops some. Of over 150,000 clones listed, 90% are singletons. This clone was detected once. Its antigen is undetermined. The clonotype originates from an adult in good health. Sequences were derived from peripheral blood, sampled on day 0 of AZD1222 vaccination.

CDR3 sequence reads: CASSVSGTNTEAFF. The CDR3 bases are TGTGCCAGCAGCGTTTCAGGGACGAACACTGAAGCTTTCTTT. The chain has TRBV9 and TRBJ1-1, with a weak D call TRBD1 (5 bases). This CDR3 is built from 14 residues. From germline, CDR1 is SGDLS and CDR2 YYNGEE. V was pared by 2 bases and J by 1 base, with 9 bases between. The entire variable domain, with the rest obtained from reference TRBV9 and TRBJ1-1, is as follows: DSGVTQTPKHLITATGQRVTLRCSPRSGDLSVYWYQQSLDQGLQFLIQYYNGEERAKGNILERFSAQQFPDLHSELNLSSLELGDSALYFCASSVSGTNTEAFFGQGTRLTVV.